Each of the 28 T cell receptor beta chains below was sequenced from the same sample in a study of blood T cell repertoires in COVID-19. Sequenced by immunoSEQ multiplex PCR; TCRdb stores in-frame clones only, minus some. The table lists 220,000 or so clones, about 85% of them singletons. Sequencing was done on a sample of peripheral blood. The receptors here all came from a man aged 45-60 years who had recovered from COVID-19.

J is TRBJ1-5 and V is TRBV28; TRBD1 aligns across 9 bases. CDR1 is MDHEN, CDR2 SYDVKM, per germline. CDR3 size: 15 residues. V shed 2 bases and J 6 bases; nucleotides not matched to a gene: 5. The CDR3 coding sequence is TGTGCCAGCAGTTTAGGAGGGACAGGGATTCAGCCCCAGCATTTT. Its translation: CASSLGGTGIQPQHF.

The J gene is TRBJ1-1, the V gene TRBV10-3; D is perhaps TRBD1 (5 bases). V gave up 5 bases and J gave up 6 bases, with 13 bases separating them. This CDR3 spans 13 amino acids. Per germline, CDR1 ENHRY and CDR2 SYGVKD. CDR3 sequence reads: CAISHKGEAEAFF. The CDR3 region has the DNA TGTGCCATCAGTCATAAAGGGGAGGCTGAAGCTTTCTTT.

The chain recombines TRBV6-5 with TRBJ2-2; D unclear. V lost 2 bases and J lost 0, with 10 bases in between. CDR1 MNHEY and CDR2 SVGAGI come from the germline V gene. The CDR3 contains 16 residues. CDR3 DNA: TGTGCCAGCAGTTACAACGCGGTTGCGAACACCGGGGAGCTGTTTTTT. This codes for CASSYNAVANTGELFF.

The V and J genes are TRBV30 and TRBJ2-2; TRBD1 agrees at 7 bases. V lost 5 bases and J lost 0; bases outside the gene matches: 9. Germline CDR1 reads GTSNPN; CDR2 reads SVGIG (reference sequence). The CDR3 is made up of 16 amino acids. CDR3 DNA sequence: TGTGCCTGGTTAAACAGGGGCCATTCGAACACCGGGGAGCTGTTTTTT. Translation: CAWLNRGHSNTGELFF.

The J gene is TRBJ2-1, the V gene TRBV29-1, with 11 bases fitting TRBD2. The CDR3 sequence is 19 residues long. In germline, CDR1 is SQVTM, CDR2 ANQGSEA. Trimming took 7 bases from V and 4 from J; bases not matched to a gene: 21. CDR3 nucleotide sequence: TGCAGCGCTATAATGAGCGGTAGCGGGAGGGCGTTGAGTTACAATGAGCAGTTCTTC. Translating gives CSAIMSGSGRALSYNEQFF.

The gene calls are TRBV28 and TRBJ2-7; the match to TRBD2 covers 9 bases. The CDR3 sequence is 18 residues long. V was pared by 3 bases and J by 0 bases, with 12 bases of the junction left unmatched. Germline loops: CDR1 MDHEN, CDR2 SYDVKM. The chain's CDR3 is CASSFGPPTSGFSYEQYF. The CDR3 nucleotides are TGTGCCAGCAGTTTTGGGCCCCCGACTAGCGGATTCTCCTACGAGCAGTACTTC. The full variable domain, its missing parts supplied by reference TRBV28 and TRBJ2-7, is DVKVTQSSRYLVKRTGEKVFLECVQDMDHENMFWYRQDPGLGLRLIYFSYDVKMKEKGDIPEGYSVSREKKERFSLILESASTNQTSMYLCASSFGPPTSGFSYEQYFGPGTRLTVT.

The V gene is TRBV9, the J gene TRBJ2-2; D is ambiguous. V was pared by 0 bases and J by 10 bases, with 19 bases between. CDR3 length: 16 residues. Germline lookup yields CDR1 SGDLS and CDR2 YYNGEE. The CDR3 loop is CASSVDPLSPVQELFF. DNA for the CDR3: TGTGCCAGCAGCGTAGACCCATTGTCACCGGTTCAGGAGCTGTTTTTT. Using reference TRBV9 and TRBJ2-2 for the parts outside the CDR3, the full variable domain is DSGVTQTPKHLITATGQRVTLRCSPRSGDLSVYWYQQSLDQGLQFLIQYYNGEERAKGNILERFSAQQFPDLHSELNLSSLELGDSALYFCASSVDPLSPVQELFFGEGSRLTVL.

CDR3 in DNA: TGTGCCAGTAGTCCAGGGACAGGGCTGTCCTACGAGCAGTACTTC. Its translation: CASSPGTGLSYEQYF. The gene calls are TRBV19 and TRBJ2-7; 9 bases are shared with TRBD1. From germline, CDR1 is LNHDA and CDR2 SQIVND (reference sequence). There are 15 residues in the CDR3. V dropped 5 bases and J dropped 1; count of bases not matched to a gene: 6.

The chain employs TRBV7-9 and TRBJ2-3; 9 bases are shared with TRBD2. There are 15 residues in the CDR3. CDR1 and CDR2 (germline): SEHNR, FQNEAQ (reference sequence). The trim removed 0 bases at V and 5 bases at J, leaving 3 bases unmatched. CDR3 sequence reads: CASSLALAGQDTQYF. CDR3 DNA: TGTGCCAGCAGCTTAGCACTAGCGGGTCAAGATACGCAGTATTTT.

This rearrangement joins TRBV5-1 to TRBJ2-3, with 12 positions matching TRBD2. The CDR3 totals 17 residues. Trimming removed 4 bases from V and 1 base from J; junction bases left unmatched: 7. Germline V gene sequence: CDR1 SGHRS, CDR2 YFSETQ. In DNA form, the CDR3 reads TGCGCCAGCAGCGCTAGCGGGAGGGCGAGGGGCACAGATACGCAGTATTTT. Translated, it gives CASSASGRARGTDTQYF. Together with reference TRBV5-1 and TRBJ2-3, the CDR3 gives the full variable domain: KAGVTQTPRYLIKTRGQQVTLSCSPISGHRSVSWYQQTPGQGLQFLFEYFSETQRNKGNFPGRFSGRQFSNSRSEMNVSTLELGDSALYLCASSASGRARGTDTQYFGPGTRLTVL.

This chain joins TRBV28 and TRBJ2-1, with D possibly matching TRBD2 (5 bases). Trimming shortened V by 5 bases and J by 9 bases, and 20 bases separated the two germline ends. The germline V gene encodes CDR1 MDHEN and CDR2 SYDVKM. The CDR3 loop spans 15 amino acids. The CDR3 coding sequence is TGTGCCAGCAGTCCCCCGGGGTTCACGCAGCCTGAGCAGTTCTTC. It encodes CASSPPGFTQPEQFF.

This chain connects TRBV27 to TRBJ1-6; D unclear. CDR3 length equals 15 residues. From germline, CDR1 is MNHEY and CDR2 SMNVEV (reference sequence). V was trimmed by 6 bases and J by 7 bases, leaving 16 bases between them. DNA for the CDR3: TGTGCCAGCAGCTCTATTGAGGGCTGGAATTCACCCCTCCACTTT. As protein: CASSSIEGWNSPLHF.

The J gene is TRBJ1-4, the V gene TRBV6-5; no clear D gene. Germline CDR1 MNHEY, CDR2 SVGAGI. Trimming cost V 10 bases and J 0 bases, with 12 bases left between them. The length of the CDR3 is 14 residues. The DNA of the CDR3 is TGTGCCACGTCCCTAAACCCAACTAATGAAAAACTGTTTTTT. It is translated as CATSLNPTNEKLFF.

This clone came up once. In nucleotides, the CDR3 is TGTGCCTGGAGTACGGACGGACTGCCCTACGAGCAGTACTTC. The encoded protein is CAWSTDGLPYEQYF. The chain links TRBV30 to TRBJ2-7; possible D gene TRBD2, 5 bases. The CDR3 is 14 residues long. V gave up 2 bases and J gave up 2 bases, with 13 bases separating them. Per the germline V gene, CDR1 is GTSNPN and CDR2 is SVGIG (reference sequence).

This chain joins TRBV6-5 and TRBJ1-6; D may be TRBD1 (5 bases). V was pared by 2 bases and J by 0 bases, with 8 bases between. The CDR3 contains 16 residues. CDR1 is MNHEY, CDR2 SVGAGI, per germline. This chain's CDR3 is CASSYGGGSYNSPLHF. DNA of the CDR3: TGTGCCAGCAGTTACGGGGGAGGCTCCTATAATTCACCCCTCCACTTT.

The chain employs TRBV27 and TRBJ2-5, with TRBD1 matching over 8 bases. CDR1 is MNHEY, CDR2 SMNVEV, per germline (reference sequence). The CDR3 totals 15 residues. V trimming: 3 bases; J trimming: 5 bases; junction bases outside the gene matches: 8. The chain's CDR3 is CASSFVRGLKETQYF. Written as DNA, the CDR3 is TGTGCCAGCAGTTTCGTCAGGGGGCTTAAGGAGACCCAGTACTTC.

This clone was seen just once. The J gene is TRBJ1-2, the V gene TRBV28; possibly TRBD1 for D (6 bases). The CDR3 is made up of 14 amino acids. In germline, CDR1 is MDHEN, CDR2 SYDVKM. Trimming removed 6 bases at V and 2 bases at J, with 13 bases between. CDR3 DNA: TGTGCCAGCAGGACCCCGGGACACAACTATGGCTACACCTTC. Its translation is CASRTPGHNYGYTF.

About this clone: A junction boundary mismatches the germline segment, possibly from a read error. The same CDR3 arises from other DNA sequences in this sample as well. The V and J genes are TRBV28 and TRBJ1-2, with D possibly matching TRBD1 (6 bases). The CDR3 is 16 amino acids. Looked up from germline, CDR1 is MDHEN and CDR2 is SYDVKM. The DNA of the CDR3 is TGTGCTAGCAGTTACGGACAGCTTTGGTATAACTATGGCTACACCTTC. It yields the protein CASSYGQLWYNYGYTF.

The chain combines TRBV19 with TRBJ2-1, with a weak D call TRBD1 (6 bases). The germline V gene encodes CDR1 LNHDA and CDR2 SQIVND (reference sequence). The CDR3 length is 13 residues. V was clipped by 9 bases and J by 7 bases, with 16 bases between them. This chain's CDR3 is CASGQTDWNEQFF. CDR3 coding DNA: TGTGCCAGCGGACAGACTGATTGGAATGAGCAGTTCTTC. Together with reference TRBV19 and TRBJ2-1, the CDR3 gives the full variable domain: DGGITQSPKYLFRKEGQNVTLSCEQNLNHDAMYWYRQDPGQGLRLIYYSQIVNDFQKGDIAEGYSVSREKKESFPLTVTSAQKNPTAFYLCASGQTDWNEQFFGPGTRLTVL.

This clone was detected only once. V is TRBV2 and J is TRBJ2-6; a weak D match, TRBD1 (6 bases). Germline V gene data show CDR1 as SNHLY and CDR2 as FYNNEI. The length of the CDR3 is 15 residues. V was cut by 4 bases and J by 2 bases, with 9 bases left in between. CDR3 in amino acids: CASSGRGTGANVLTF. CDR3 sequence (DNA): TGTGCCAGCAGTGGAAGGGGGACTGGGGCCAACGTCCTGACTTTC.

This clone has just a few counts. J is TRBJ2-7 and V is TRBV7-9; 9 nucleotides line up with TRBD1. The V gene end was trimmed by 7 bases and the J gene end by 3 bases; junction bases not matched to a gene: 7. This CDR3 is built from 14 residues. Germline CDR1 is SEHNR and CDR2 is FQNEAQ (reference sequence). The CDR3 nucleotides are TGTGCCAGCATCTCGACGGGACAGGGCTACGAGCAGTACTTC. Residues: CASISTGQGYEQYF.

This clone was seen more than once but under ten times. This chain connects TRBV28 to TRBJ1-5, with TRBD1 matching 7 bases. There are 15 residues in the CDR3. Germline CDR1 reads MDHEN; CDR2 reads SYDVKM. Germline trimming cut 5 bases from V and 3 bases from J; bases unmatched to any gene: 7. CDR3 DNA sequence: TGTGCCAGCAGTCAGGGGGGCCAGACCAATCAGCCCCAGCATTTT. Amino acids: CASSQGGQTNQPQHF.

The CDR3 reads CASRLQGSTDTQYF. The CDR3 coding sequence is TGTGCCAGCAGGCTACAGGGGAGCACAGATACGCAGTATTTT. The chain combines TRBV6-6 with TRBJ2-3, with 7 bases lining up with TRBD1. Looked up from germline, CDR1 is MNHNY and CDR2 is SVGAGI (reference sequence). This CDR3 is 14 amino acids long. V lost 6 bases to trimming and J lost 0 bases; unmatched junction nucleotides: 3.

This chain links TRBV20-1 with TRBJ2-3, with D perhaps TRBD2 (6 bases). Germline values: CDR1 DFQATT, CDR2 SNEGSKA (reference sequence). The V end lost 8 bases, the J end lost 6 bases, and 12 bases lay between the germline ends. This CDR3 has 11 residues. CDR3 DNA sequence: TGCAGTTCTAACCGGGGGGATACGCAGTATTTT. This gives the protein CSSNRGDTQYF.

The V call is TRBV10-1, the J call TRBJ2-7; 8 bases fit TRBD2. V shed 11 bases and J 6 bases; nucleotides not matched to a gene: 12. The CDR3 length is 13 residues. The germline V gene has CDR1 WNHNN and CDR2 SYGVQD (reference sequence). CDR3 DNA: TGCGCCCCGGCGAGCGGGAGTCCCGCCGAGCAGTACTTC. It codes for CAPASGSPAEQYF.

This clone came up a few times. V usage is TRBV7-8 and J usage is TRBJ1-3, with 8 bases identical to TRBD1. The CDR3 contains 16 residues. J was trimmed by 3 bases and V by 5 bases; bases with no gene match: 9. Germline loops: CDR1 SGHVS, CDR2 FQNEAQ. The CDR3 DNA sequence: TGTGCCAGCAGCCCCCGCGGCAGGGGGCTTGGAAACACCATATATTTT. It translates to CASSPRGRGLGNTIYF.

V gene TRBV5-1 combines with J gene TRBJ2-7, with D possibly being TRBD2 (5 bases). The CDR3 contains 13 residues. The V end was cut by 5 bases, the J end by 2 bases, with 11 bases between. Germline-derived CDR1 and CDR2 are SGHRS and YFSETQ. The CDR3 DNA sequence: TGCGCCAGCAGGGGTGGAGGACCCTACGAGCAGTACTTC. Its protein product is CASRGGGPYEQYF.

The J gene is TRBJ2-3, the V gene TRBV7-9; 9 nucleotides line up with TRBD1. Looked up from germline, CDR1 is SEHNR and CDR2 is FQNEAQ (reference sequence). The J segment lost 4 bases and the V segment lost 2 bases, leaving 10 bases of the junction unmatched. The CDR3 sequence is 17 residues long. The CDR3 sequence is CASSLFKGQGIADTQYF. The CDR3 bases are TGTGCCAGCAGCTTATTCAAGGGACAGGGAATAGCAGATACGCAGTATTTT.